This T cell receptor beta chain was profiled in a study of blood T cells in healthy people across ages. Those donating, healthy Caucasian individuals from Russia, were aged roughly 6 to 95. Study-wide findings and caveats: Diversity estimates from one million T cells were considered underestimates.

A word on this clonotype: Its antigen remains unidentified.

CDR1 is SGHTA and CDR2 is FQGNSA in the germline V gene. CDR3 length equals 13 residues. PCR was performed a second time for 7 to 11 cycles using a sample-barcoded 5' primer and a J-beta primer mix. Each TCR beta cDNA got a 12-nucleotide random molecular identifier. The yield of each sample was at least 2.5 million CDR3-containing paired-end reads. TCRdb reprocessed the 5' RACE reads via MiXCR and lists one record per CDR3 protein. The sample contains nearly 1 million distinct CDR3 sequences, 51% of which appear only once. Source material: blood. The chain employs TRBV7-2 and TRBJ2-1, with D perhaps TRBD2 (6 bases). The tail of the sequence fits TRBJ2-7 better, so the J call may be wrong. The receptor comes from a woman aged 55-69 years in good health. DNA for the CDR3: TGTGCCAGCAGCCCTAGGTGGGGGGAGCAGCAGTACTTC. Translating it yields CASSPRWGEQQYF.